This T cell receptor beta chain was recovered during a study of cytomegalovirus exposure and HLA in healthy donors. Looked up from germline, CDR1 is MNHEY and CDR2 is SMNVEV (reference sequence). With 4 bases clipped from V and 8 bases from J, the junction kept 7 bases outside the gene matches. The CDR3 spans 14 residues. Turning to this clone: What it binds is not known.

The study, taken as a whole, reports: Previous analysis showed most TCR beta V segments were productive about 90% or about 30% of the time. Sequencing artifact likely explains a cluster of highly shared sequence variants.

The PCR made use of 60 Vbeta and 13 Jbeta primers. Only in-frame clones appear in the TCRdb table, and some are missing; sequencing was by immunoSEQ multiplex PCR. The data show some 130,000 clones, roughly 75% seen once. Specimen: PBMCs. The rearrangement links TRBV27 to TRBJ2-1, with 8 bases aligning to TRBD1. The sequence was collected from a man aged 25 to 40 in good health. In DNA, the CDR3 is TGTGCCAGCAGTTCTAGACAGGGGCAGGATGAGCAGTTCTTC. Protein: CASSSRQGQDEQFF.